These 9 T cell receptor beta chains originate from one sample sequenced in a study of cytomegalovirus exposure and HLA in healthy donors. Vbeta (60) and Jbeta (13) primers were used in the PCR. The data were produced by immunoSEQ multiplex PCR, yet TCRdb's version contains in-frame clones alone and is incomplete. Altogether under 150,000 clones are present, around 86% being singletons, with the ten largest covering under 4%. Sequences were obtained from PBMCs. Receptor source: a woman aged 30 to 39 in good health and CMV-seronegative.

The chain carries TRBV5-4 and TRBJ2-5, with 7 bases aligning to TRBD2. Germline assignment: CDR1 SGHNT and CDR2 YYREEE (reference sequence). The CDR3 contains 14 residues. V lost 0 bases, J lost 5 bases, and 4 bases stayed unmatched. CDR3 residues: CASSLAWGGETQYF. The CDR3 nucleotides are TGTGCCAGCAGCTTGGCCTGGGGAGGGGAGACCCAGTACTTC.

This clone appeared a few times. The CDR3 sequence is CASSPGLAGVDEQFF. Written as DNA, the CDR3 is TGCGCCAGCAGCCCGGGACTAGCGGGAGTCGATGAGCAGTTCTTC. This chain joins TRBV5-1 and TRBJ2-1; 14 bases fit TRBD2. The CDR3 covers 15 residues. Trimming removed 4 bases from V and 8 bases from J; junction bases left unmatched: 5. The germline CDR1 and CDR2 sequences are SGHRS and YFSETQ. The full variable domain, in which reference TRBV5-1 and TRBJ2-1 provide the parts outside the CDR3, is KAGVTQTPRYLIKTRGQQVTLSCSPISGHRSVSWYQQTPGQGLQFLFEYFSETQRNKGNFPGRFSGRQFSNSRSEMNVSTLELGDSALYLCASSPGLAGVDEQFFGPGTRLTVL.

The rearrangement links TRBV10-1 to TRBJ1-1; no clear D gene. Trimming took off 10 bases at V and 1 base at J, with 16 bases between the two ends. The germline V gene has CDR1 WNHNN and CDR2 SYGVQD (reference sequence). This CDR3 region has 14 residues. CDR3 sequence: CATRANEGNTEAFF. In nucleotides, the CDR3 is TGCGCCACCCGAGCCAATGAGGGGAACACTGAAGCTTTCTTT.

The J gene is TRBJ1-1, the V gene TRBV10-1; a possible D gene is TRBD1 (5 bases). The CDR3 covers 15 residues. Trimming stripped 7 bases from V and 0 bases from J, with 15 bases between. Germline CDR1 and CDR2: WNHNN and SYGVQD (reference sequence). The CDR3 loop is CASTGLTNMNTEAFF. For the CDR3, the DNA is TGCGCCAGCACAGGGCTGACGAACATGAACACTGAAGCTTTCTTT.

The chain is built from TRBV25-1 and TRBJ1-1, with D tentatively TRBD1 (5 bases). CDR1 is MGHDK, CDR2 SYGVNS, per germline. The CDR3 contains 13 residues. V dropped 8 bases and J dropped 1 base, with 11 bases sitting between them. This CDR3 is CASSPTENTEAFF. Here the CDR3 DNA reads TGTGCCAGCTCCCCGACAGAGAACACTGAAGCTTTCTTT.

The rearrangement uses TRBV5-4 and TRBJ1-1; 11 nucleotides agree with TRBD1. The V gene end was trimmed by 3 bases and the J gene end by 8 bases; junction bases not matched to a gene: 15. This CDR3 has 17 amino acids. In germline, CDR1 is SGHNT, CDR2 YYREEE (reference sequence). CDR3 sequence: CASSSKIRTGGLEEAFF. CDR3 nucleotides: TGTGCCAGCAGCTCCAAGATCCGGACAGGGGGCTTAGAGGAAGCTTTCTTT.

The gene calls are TRBV25-1 and TRBJ1-2, with unresolved D. The V gene lost 11 bases and the J gene lost 4 bases, with 14 bases spanning the gap. Germline V lookup: CDR1 MGHDK, CDR2 SYGVNS. The CDR3 has 12 residues. CDR3 DNA sequence: TGTGCCTCAGGCATGATCGGCTATGGCTACACCTTC. Amino acid sequence: CASGMIGYGYTF.

The rearrangement joins TRBV30 to TRBJ1-5; maybe TRBD1 (5 bases). Between the trimmed V and J ends, which lost 0 bases and 2 bases, there was a span of 14 bases. Germline loops: CDR1 GTSNPN, CDR2 SVGIG (reference sequence). This CDR3 has 16 amino acids. DNA for the CDR3: TGTGCCTGGAGTGTACATGAGGGAGGGGGCAATCAGCCCCAGCATTTT. It encodes CAWSVHEGGGNQPQHF.

V gene TRBV6-1 combines with J gene TRBJ2-7; D is possibly TRBD2 (5 bases). The CDR3 runs 14 residues. In germline, CDR1 is MNHNS, CDR2 SASEGT. V lost 3 bases and J 5 bases, leaving 14 bases between the germline ends. The CDR3 DNA reads as TGTGCCAGCAGTGAGACGGGAATGATCCACGAGCAGTACTTC. Protein product: CASSETGMIHEQYF.